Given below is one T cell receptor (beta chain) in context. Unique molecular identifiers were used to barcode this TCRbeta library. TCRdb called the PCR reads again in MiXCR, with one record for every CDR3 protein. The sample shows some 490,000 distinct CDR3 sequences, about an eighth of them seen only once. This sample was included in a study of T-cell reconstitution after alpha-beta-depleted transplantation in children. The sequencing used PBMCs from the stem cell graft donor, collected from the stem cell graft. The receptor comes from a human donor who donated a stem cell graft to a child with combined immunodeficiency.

The CDR3 here is CASSGDSGGQYEQYF. For the CDR3, the DNA is TGTGCCAGCAGCGGCGATTCAGGGGGACAGTACGAGCAGTACTTC. The V and J genes are TRBV7-2 and TRBJ2-7, with 7 bases lining up with TRBD1. V shed 5 bases and J 4 bases; nucleotides not matched to a gene: 11. This CDR3 comprises 15 residues. From germline, CDR1 is SGHTA and CDR2 FQGNSA.